A single sample is the source of the 17 T cell receptor beta chains below, sequenced in a study of T cell responses to AZD1222 COVID-19 vaccine. Sequencing was performed with immunoSEQ multiplex PCR; in TCRdb, only in-frame clones are kept and a portion is missing. The top ten hold 1.7% of the sample, which has some 170,000 clones, 91% seen once. The sample consisted of peripheral blood, taken 28 days after the second AZD1222 dose. The receptors were gathered from an adult who received the AZD1222 COVID-19 vaccine.

V and J are TRBV6-5 and TRBJ2-3; TRBD2 matches 13 bases. The germline CDR1 and CDR2 sequences are MNHEY and SVGAGI. V lost 2 bases, J lost 4 bases, and 3 bases stayed unmatched. This CDR3 contains 16 residues. The CDR3 nucleotides read TGTGCCAGCAGTTACAGGACTAGCGGGAGTGCAGATACGCAGTATTTT. Encoded protein: CASSYRTSGSADTQYF.

V and J are TRBV27 and TRBJ2-7; tentatively, D is TRBD2 (6 bases). CDR3 length: 14 amino acids. Germline V lookup: CDR1 MNHEY, CDR2 SMNVEV (reference sequence). Trimming removed 3 bases at V and 4 bases at J, with 13 bases between. The CDR3 loop reads CASSFGGAGYEQYF. The DNA for the CDR3 is TGTGCCAGCAGTTTCGGAGGGGCGGGGTACGAGCAGTACTTC.

This chain connects TRBV21-1 to TRBJ1-1. TRBV21-1 is designated a pseudogene. The CDR3 is 17 amino acids. CDR3 loop: CASSRNSSGGRSTEAFF. The CDR3 DNA reads TGTGCCAGCAGCAGAAATTCCTCCGGGGGAAGGAGCACTGAAGCTTTCTTT.

This clone was seen more than once but under ten times. This sequence joins TRBV30 and TRBJ1-1; 9 bases are shared with TRBD1. The germline V gene encodes CDR1 GTSNPN and CDR2 SVGIG (reference sequence). The CDR3 is 15 residues long. Trimming removed 0 bases from V and 3 bases from J; junction bases left unmatched: 5. Here the CDR3 DNA reads TGTGCCTGGAGTGTAGGACAGGGGAGGCACACTGAAGCTTTCTTT. Protein product: CAWSVGQGRHTEAFF.

The chain combines TRBV3-1 (or the pseudogene TRBV3-2) with TRBJ1-5; possible D gene TRBD1, 6 bases. Germline loops: CDR1 LGHDT, CDR2 YNNKEL (reference sequence). This CDR3 comprises 14 residues. V gave up 1 base and J gave up 6 bases, with 10 bases separating them. CDR3: CASSQATGSQPQHF. For the CDR3, the DNA is TGTGCCAGCAGCCAAGCTACAGGGAGTCAGCCCCAGCATTTT.

V gene TRBV30 combines with J gene TRBJ1-2; 9 bases map to TRBD1. V shed 3 bases and J 6 bases; nucleotides not matched to a gene: 5. The germline gives CDR1 GTSNPN, CDR2 SVGIG (reference sequence). The CDR3 covers 13 residues. This CDR3 is CAWSGTGRDGYTF. In DNA, the CDR3 is TGTGCCTGGAGCGGGACAGGGAGGGATGGCTACACCTTC.

The chain has TRBV27 and TRBJ1-1; 7 nucleotides agree with TRBD1. The CDR3 length is 14 residues. The junction had 4 bases not matched to a gene; V was cut back by 2 bases and J by 4 bases. The V gene's germline CDR1 is MNHEY and CDR2 SMNVEV (reference sequence). The CDR3 sequence is CASSLMRGLTEAFF. CDR3 coding DNA: TGTGCCAGCAGTTTAATGAGGGGGCTCACTGAAGCTTTCTTT.

The chain combines TRBV18 with TRBJ2-2, with D hard to call. The CDR3 length is 16 residues. Trimming cost V 2 bases and J 0 bases, with 10 bases left between them. CDR1 is KGHSH and CDR2 is LQKENI in the germline V gene. Here the CDR3 DNA reads TGTGCCAGCTCACCAAGGGAAAGAGCGAACACCGGGGAGCTGTTTTTT. Its translation: CASSPRERANTGELFF. The full variable domain, its missing parts supplied by reference TRBV18 and TRBJ2-2, is NAGVMQNPRHLVRRRGQEARLRCSPMKGHSHVYWYRQLPEEGLKFMVYLQKENIIDESGMPKERFSAEFPKEGPSILRIQQVVRGDSAAYFCASSPRERANTGELFFGEGSRLTVL.

The rearrangement links TRBV19 to TRBJ2-1; maybe TRBD2 (7 bases). V lost 5 bases, J lost 7 bases, and 18 bases lay in between. The germline gives CDR1 LNHDA, CDR2 SQIVND (reference sequence). The CDR3 consists of 15 residues. CDR3 residues: CASSGRGGARNEQFF. The CDR3 DNA follows: TGTGCCAGTAGTGGGCGAGGGGGGGCGCGGAATGAGCAGTTCTTC. Drawing the rest from reference TRBV19 and TRBJ2-1, the complete variable domain is DGGITQSPKYLFRKEGQNVTLSCEQNLNHDAMYWYRQDPGQGLRLIYYSQIVNDFQKGDIAEGYSVSREKKESFPLTVTSAQKNPTAFYLCASSGRGGARNEQFFGPGTRLTVL.

J is TRBJ2-1 and V is TRBV11-2; D is unclear. Trimming cost V 1 base and J 9 bases, with 7 bases left between them. Germline assignment: CDR1 SGHAT and CDR2 FQNNGV. This CDR3 is 12 amino acids long. This chain's CDR3 is CASSLVGSEQFF. CDR3 sequence (DNA): TGTGCCAGCAGCTTAGTAGGAAGTGAGCAGTTCTTC.

The V gene is TRBV5-6, the J gene TRBJ1-2; D is undetermined. Trimming cost V 1 base and J 8 bases, with 6 bases left between them. Germline V CDR1 and CDR2: SGHDT, YYEEEE. This CDR3 is 11 amino acids long. DNA of the CDR3: TGTGCCAGCAGCTTGATAGGAGGCTACACCTTC. Translation gives CASSLIGGYTF. Filled out from reference TRBV5-6 and TRBJ1-2, the complete variable domain reads DAGVTQSPTHLIKTRGQQVTLRCSPKSGHDTVSWYQQALGQGPQFIFQYYEEEERQRGNFPDRFSGHQFPNYSSELNVNALLLGDSALYLCASSLIGGYTFGSGTRLTVV.

The gene calls are TRBV4-1 and TRBJ1-4; TRBD1 matches 10 bases. This CDR3 spans 18 amino acids. V shed 4 bases, J shed 8 bases, and the junction held 16 bases outside the gene matches. From germline, CDR1 is MGHRA and CDR2 YSYEKL. As DNA, the CDR3 is TGCGCCAGCAGCCGAGAGACAGGGGGCGCGGGTCGTCGGGAAAAACTGTTTTTT. Protein sequence: CASSRETGGAGRREKLFF.

The chain joins TRBV5-3 to TRBJ2-1; D is uncertain. TRBV5-3 counts as an open reading frame of uncertain function. This CDR3 contains 16 residues. Trimming left V 6 bases short and J 8 bases short, with 24 bases between. In DNA, the CDR3 is TGTGCCAGAACCCCCGCGGCCAGGACGATCGTCGATGAGCAGTTCTTC. Encoded protein: CARTPAARTIVDEQFF.

This sequence joins TRBV27 and TRBJ1-5; 7 bases map to TRBD1. This CDR3 has 16 amino acids. Germline V CDR1 and CDR2: MNHEY, SMNVEV (reference sequence). J was trimmed by 0 bases and V by 6 bases; bases with no gene match: 8. The CDR3 region has the DNA TGTGCCAGCAGGGCACAGGGGACGTATAGCAATCAGCCCCAGCATTTT. Translation gives CASRAQGTYSNQPQHF.

The chain is built from TRBV5-1 and TRBJ1-1, with D hard to call. The CDR3 runs to 14 residues. Germline V gene data show CDR1 as SGHRS and CDR2 as YFSETQ. Trimming cost V 1 base and J 10 bases, with 17 bases left between them. The CDR3 DNA sequence: TGCGCCAGCAGCTTGATGCGGGAGGCTGAGGGAGCTTTCTTT. It encodes CASSLMREAEGAFF.

The chain joins TRBV18 to TRBJ2-5; TRBD1 might be the D (5 bases). From germline, CDR1 is KGHSH and CDR2 LQKENI. The V and J ends lost 2 bases and 5 bases respectively, with 15 bases between them. The CDR3 is made up of 15 amino acids. This CDR3 is CASSPGAGFTETQYF. CDR3 DNA: TGTGCCAGCTCACCAGGGGCAGGATTTACCGAGACCCAGTACTTC. Complete variable domain (other parts from reference TRBV18 and TRBJ2-5): NAGVMQNPRHLVRRRGQEARLRCSPMKGHSHVYWYRQLPEEGLKFMVYLQKENIIDESGMPKERFSAEFPKEGPSILRIQQVVRGDSAAYFCASSPGAGFTETQYFGPGTRLLVL.

Only one count was recorded for this clone. V gene TRBV15 combines with J gene TRBJ2-3, with D unresolved. With 0 bases removed from V and 4 bases from J, the gap between germline ends came to 5 bases. Germline V gives CDR1 LNHNV, CDR2 YYDKDF (reference sequence). This CDR3 is 13 amino acids long. CDR3 DNA: TGTGCCACCAGCAGAGATTTCGCAGATACGCAGTATTTT. Amino acids: CATSRDFADTQYF.